Listed here are 32 T cell receptor beta chains from one sample, sequenced in a study of control samples from healthy donors and cancer patients. Sequencing was performed with immunoSEQ multiplex PCR; in TCRdb, only in-frame clones are kept and a portion is missing. The sample contains about 120,000 clones, around 92% of which appear only once. The sequenced sample was blood. These receptors all come from a man aged 50 to 60 in good health.

The V gene is TRBV7-9, the J gene TRBJ2-1; tentative D call: TRBD1 (5 bases). V was clipped by 6 bases and J by 3 bases, with 15 bases between them. The CDR3 is 15 residues long. Germline V lookup: CDR1 SEHNR, CDR2 FQNEAQ (reference sequence). The CDR3 reads CASSYRRTNYNEQFF. The DNA for the CDR3 is TGTGCCAGCAGTTATAGACGGACAAACTACAATGAGCAGTTCTTC.

The chain links TRBV7-9 to TRBJ2-4; 7 bases are a match to TRBD2. The J segment lost 7 bases and the V segment lost 6 bases, leaving 9 bases of the junction unmatched. The germline V gene has CDR1 SEHNR and CDR2 FQNEAQ (reference sequence). The CDR3 has 14 residues. CDR3 nucleotides: TGTGCCAGCAGTCCTACTAGCGTGAGGAACATTCAGTACTTC. Protein: CASSPTSVRNIQYF. Looking up the rest from reference TRBV7-9 and TRBJ2-4 gives the full variable domain: DTGVSQNPRHKITKRGQNVTFRCDPISEHNRLYWYRQTLGQGPEFLTYFQNEAQLEKSRLLSDRFSAERPKGSFSTLEIQRTEQGDSAMYLCASSPTSVRNIQYFGAGTRLSVL.

V is TRBV6-5 and J is TRBJ2-2; TRBD1 might be the D (5 bases). V was trimmed by 10 bases and J by 6 bases, leaving 18 bases between them. The CDR3 has 14 amino acids. Germline lookup yields CDR1 MNHEY and CDR2 SVGAGI. CDR3 sequence: CATENAGRPGELFF. CDR3 sequence (DNA): TGTGCCACCGAAAACGCAGGGCGCCCCGGGGAGCTGTTTTTT.

The gene calls are TRBV20-1 and TRBJ1-5; D unclear. V was clipped by 3 bases and J by 4 bases, with 10 bases between them. This CDR3 contains 13 residues. Germline V gives CDR1 DFQATT, CDR2 SNEGSKA (reference sequence). CDR3 residues: CSASVSTNQPQHF. The DNA for the CDR3 is TGCAGTGCTAGTGTGTCAACTAATCAGCCCCAGCATTTT.

The chain employs TRBV19 and TRBJ1-3; 12 bases are a match to TRBD1. There are 15 residues in the CDR3. Germline CDR1 LNHDA, CDR2 SQIVND (reference sequence). Trimming took 8 bases from V and 8 from J; bases not matched to a gene: 10. The CDR3 sequence is CASHPGQGARDTIYF. For the CDR3, the DNA is TGTGCCAGTCATCCGGGACAGGGGGCGAGGGACACCATATATTTT.

With respect to this clone: This sample also contains other DNA sequences that code for the same CDR3. The rearrangement joins TRBV27 to TRBJ2-7; D call uncertain. Germline CDR1 MNHEY, CDR2 SMNVEV (reference sequence). The V and J ends lost 4 bases and 3 bases respectively, with 4 bases between them. The CDR3 length is 11 residues. The CDR3 protein is CASSSGYEQYF. DNA of the CDR3: TGTGCCAGCAGTTCAGGCTACGAGCAGTACTTC.

This clone has a handful of counts. The chain couples TRBV5-6 to TRBJ1-1; D may be TRBD1 (5 bases). The ends were cut back, 2 bases at V and 5 bases at J, with 13 bases in the middle. Looked up from germline, CDR1 is SGHDT and CDR2 is YYEEEE. This CDR3 spans 14 amino acids. In nucleotides, the CDR3 is TGTGCCAGCAGCTTAGCGGGGGTCGGTACTGAAGCTTTCTTT. Its translation is CASSLAGVGTEAFF.

This chain connects TRBV6-1 to TRBJ2-3, with 14 bases fitting TRBD2. With 3 bases clipped from V and 4 bases from J, the junction kept 0 bases outside the gene matches. The CDR3 totals 15 residues. CDR1 and CDR2 (germline): MNHNS, SASEGT. The CDR3 sequence is CASSETSGGADTQYF. The CDR3 region has the DNA TGTGCCAGCAGTGAGACTAGCGGGGGGGCAGATACGCAGTATTTT.

This chain's CDR3 is CAWSFARTSRTGELFF. As DNA, the CDR3 is TGTGCCTGGAGTTTCGCACGAACTAGCCGCACCGGGGAGCTGTTTTTT. This chain joins TRBV30 and TRBJ2-2; a weak D match, TRBD2 (6 bases). V was trimmed by 2 bases and J by 4 bases, leaving 17 bases between them. The CDR3 contains 16 residues. Germline lookup yields CDR1 GTSNPN and CDR2 SVGIG (reference sequence).

This clone was counted between two and nine times. The V call is TRBV3-1 (or the pseudogene TRBV3-2), the J call TRBJ2-7; 8 bases are shared with TRBD2. V shed 5 bases, J shed 0 bases, and the junction held 6 bases outside the gene matches. From germline, CDR1 is LGHDT and CDR2 YNNKEL (reference sequence). This CDR3 contains 15 residues. The CDR3 protein is CASSYAGTSSYEQYF. In DNA, the CDR3 is TGTGCCAGCAGCTACGCCGGGACTAGCTCCTACGAGCAGTACTTC.

CDR3 nucleotides: TGTGCCATCAGAACCGACAGGGGCGATGAAAAACTGTTTTTT. Translation: CAIRTDRGDEKLFF. This chain links TRBV10-3 with TRBJ1-4; 8 positions agree with TRBD1. The CDR3 length is 14 residues. The ends lost 6 bases at V and 6 bases at J; junction bases unmatched: 6. CDR1 ENHRY and CDR2 SYGVKD come from the germline V gene.

V is TRBV11-2 and J is TRBJ1-1, with D unclear. Trimming removed 2 bases at V and 7 bases at J, with 8 bases between. The CDR3 runs to 12 residues. Germline V gives CDR1 SGHAT, CDR2 FQNNGV. The CDR3 coding sequence is TGTGCCAGCAGCTTACGGTGGATTGAAGCTTTCTTT. Translation gives CASSLRWIEAFF. Combining the CDR3 with reference TRBV11-2 and TRBJ1-1 gives the whole variable domain EAGVAQSPRYKIIEKRQSVAFWCNPISGHATLYWYQQILGQGPKLLIQFQNNGVVDDSQLPKDRFSAERLKGVDSTLKIQPAKLEDSAVYLCASSLRWIEAFFGQGTRLTVV.

The chain has TRBV30 and TRBJ2-3; possible D gene TRBD1, 6 bases. Germline V lookup: CDR1 GTSNPN, CDR2 SVGIG (reference sequence). The ends were cut back, 0 bases at V and 0 bases at J, with 13 bases in the middle. The CDR3 is 16 residues long. CDR3 DNA: TGTGCCTGGAGTGTACAACAGGGCCGGAGCACAGATACGCAGTATTTT. Translated: CAWSVQQGRSTDTQYF. Full variable domain (missing parts from reference TRBV30 and TRBJ2-3): SQTIHQWPATLVQPVGSPLSLECTVEGTSNPNLYWYRQAAGRGLQLLFYSVGIGQISSEVPQNLSASRPQDRQFILSSKKLLLSDSGFYLCAWSVQQGRSTDTQYFGPGTRLTVL.

The J gene is TRBJ1-1, the V gene TRBV30; maybe TRBD1 (5 bases). This CDR3 region has 14 residues. In germline, CDR1 is GTSNPN, CDR2 SVGIG (reference sequence). The V gene lost 2 bases and the J gene lost 1 base, with 11 bases spanning the gap. In DNA, the CDR3 is TGTGCCTGGAGTCGAGGGCAGGGGAACACTGAAGCTTTCTTT. As protein: CAWSRGQGNTEAFF.

This chain joins TRBV10-3 and TRBJ2-7; 9 positions agree with TRBD2. Trimming cost V 0 bases and J 2 bases; bases outside gene matches: 8. Germline values: CDR1 ENHRY, CDR2 SYGVKD. This CDR3 has 17 amino acids. The CDR3 sequence: CAISESSLKRGAYEQYF. The CDR3 nucleotides are TGTGCCATCAGTGAGTCGAGTTTGAAGCGGGGGGCCTACGAGCAGTACTTC.

The rearrangement joins TRBV6-6 to TRBJ2-3, with 8 bases identical to TRBD2. The ends lost 5 bases at V and 0 bases at J; junction bases unmatched: 7. Germline CDR1 and CDR2: MNHNY and SVGAGI (reference sequence). This CDR3 region has 16 residues. CDR3: CASSITGLGSTDTQYF. The CDR3 DNA sequence: TGTGCCAGCAGTATTACGGGACTAGGGAGCACAGATACGCAGTATTTT.

The CDR3 loop is CASSSEPPGQQYYEQYF. The DNA of the CDR3 is TGCGCCAGCAGCTCTGAGCCCCCGGGACAGCAGTACTACGAGCAGTACTTC. The V and J genes are TRBV5-1 and TRBJ2-7, with 7 bases matching TRBD1. After removal of 3 bases from V and 3 bases from J, the junction contained 15 bases not matched to a gene. The germline CDR1 and CDR2 sequences are SGHRS and YFSETQ. The CDR3 sequence is 17 residues long.

V and J are TRBV19 and TRBJ1-1, with TRBD1 matching 8 bases. Trimming at V came to 3 bases and at J to 0 bases, leaving 6 bases not matched to a gene. The germline CDR1 and CDR2 sequences are LNHDA and SQIVND (reference sequence). The CDR3 sequence is 16 residues long. The CDR3 is CASSIFGDRLNTEAFF. The CDR3 region has the DNA TGTGCCAGTAGTATCTTTGGGGACAGGCTGAACACTGAAGCTTTCTTT.

The chain carries TRBV6-5 and TRBJ2-1, with D perhaps TRBD2 (6 bases). Germline V gene sequence: CDR1 MNHEY, CDR2 SVGAGI. The CDR3 has 12 amino acids. Deletions cut 5 bases from V and 9 bases from J, with 11 bases between. CDR3 sequence: CASSPRTTEQFF. The CDR3 region has the DNA TGTGCCAGCAGTCCAAGGACTACTGAGCAGTTCTTC.

This clone has a single count. The rearrangement links TRBV19 to TRBJ1-6; TRBD1 might be the D (6 bases). The CDR3 loop spans 15 amino acids. The V gene lost 3 bases and the J gene lost 10 bases, with 16 bases spanning the gap. Germline lookup yields CDR1 LNHDA and CDR2 SQIVND (reference sequence). This CDR3 reads CASSITGGQGSPLHF. Here the CDR3 DNA reads TGTGCCAGTAGTATTACCGGGGGGCAAGGATCACCCCTCCACTTT.

This rearrangement joins TRBV18 to TRBJ2-4; no reliable D call. Trimming pared 5 bases from V and 10 bases from J, leaving 21 bases between. CDR3 size: 15 residues. Germline CDR1 and CDR2: KGHSH and LQKENI. The chain's CDR3 is CASSSSETMARIQYF. CDR3 DNA sequence: TGTGCCAGCTCATCATCAGAGACCATGGCTCGTATTCAGTACTTC.

The chain couples TRBV12-3 or TRBV12-4 to TRBJ1-5; D might be TRBD1 (6 bases). V was trimmed by 6 bases and J by 6 bases, leaving 12 bases between them. This CDR3 is 13 amino acids long. CDR3 protein: CASSIQGFQPQHF. The CDR3 nucleotides read TGTGCCAGCAGCATACAGGGTTTTCAGCCCCAGCATTTT.

This chain links TRBV10-3 with TRBJ2-3, with 11 bases that match TRBD2. After removal of 4 bases from V and 2 bases from J, the junction contained 14 bases not matched to a gene. The CDR3 sequence is 19 residues long. Germline CDR1 is ENHRY and CDR2 is SYGVKD. The CDR3 reads CAISGQLAGGPPDTDTQYF. The CDR3 DNA reads as TGTGCCATCAGTGGCCAGCTAGCGGGGGGCCCTCCTGACACAGATACGCAGTATTTT.

The V and J genes are TRBV5-1 and TRBJ2-1; no clear D gene. Deletions cut 0 bases from V and 8 bases from J, with 15 bases between. Looked up from germline, CDR1 is SGHRS and CDR2 is YFSETQ. This CDR3 is built from 15 residues. In nucleotides, the CDR3 is TGCGCCAGCAGCTTGGAAGACCCGACGGGCGATGAGCAGTTCTTC. This codes for CASSLEDPTGDEQFF. Using reference TRBV5-1 and TRBJ2-1 for the parts outside the CDR3, the full variable domain is KAGVTQTPRYLIKTRGQQVTLSCSPISGHRSVSWYQQTPGQGLQFLFEYFSETQRNKGNFPGRFSGRQFSNSRSEMNVSTLELGDSALYLCASSLEDPTGDEQFFGPGTRLTVL.

The chain employs TRBV7-2 and TRBJ1-2; no clear D gene. The V gene's germline CDR1 is SGHTA and CDR2 FQGNSA. The ends were cut back, 1 base at V and 5 bases at J, with 17 bases in the middle. This CDR3 has 16 amino acids. CDR3: CASSLDSLGDGYGYTF. The DNA of the CDR3 is TGTGCCAGCAGCTTAGATTCCCTGGGTGATGGGTATGGCTACACCTTC.

The chain couples TRBV7-9 to TRBJ1-3; 7 bases are shared with TRBD1. Germline V gives CDR1 SEHNR, CDR2 FQNEAQ (reference sequence). CDR3 size: 14 residues. The junction had 4 bases not matched to a gene; V was cut back by 4 bases and J by 4 bases. CDR3 coding DNA: TGTGCCAGCAGCTCCGACAGGGTGGGAAACACCATATATTTT. Translating it yields CASSSDRVGNTIYF.

A note on this clone: The sample holds other DNA sequences that translate to the same CDR3. V is TRBV5-1 and J is TRBJ1-5, with D unclear. Trimming left V 2 bases short and J 3 bases short, with 9 bases between. Germline V gives CDR1 SGHRS, CDR2 YFSETQ. This CDR3 spans 14 amino acids. The chain's CDR3 is CASSFGDNNQPQHF. The CDR3 DNA sequence: TGCGCCAGCAGCTTTGGTGATAACAATCAGCCCCAGCATTTT.

The chain carries TRBV14 and TRBJ2-3; 9 positions match TRBD1. CDR3 length equals 17 residues. Germline V CDR1 and CDR2: SGHDN, FVKESK. V was pared by 0 bases and J by 6 bases, with 10 bases of the junction left unmatched. The CDR3 region is CASSQETDRGFMDTQYF. For the CDR3, the DNA is TGTGCCAGCAGCCAAGAGACCGACAGGGGGTTCATGGATACGCAGTATTTT.

The V gene is TRBV18, the J gene TRBJ2-1; TRBD1 aligns across 10 bases. Germline V gene sequence: CDR1 KGHSH, CDR2 LQKENI. There are 15 residues in the CDR3. V was pared by 7 bases and J by 3 bases, with 6 bases of the junction left unmatched. CDR3 sequence (DNA): TGTGCCAGCTGGCCGGGACAGGGGAACTACAATGAGCAGTTCTTC. This codes for CASWPGQGNYNEQFF.

Comments on this clone: The identical CDR3 is also encoded by other nucleotide sequences in the sample. The genes are TRBV4-2 and TRBJ1-4; 7 bases are a match to TRBD1. Trimming cost V 1 base and J 6 bases; bases outside gene matches: 2. CDR1 is LGHNA, CDR2 YNFKEQ, per germline. This CDR3 is 14 amino acids long. The CDR3 here is CASSQGRGDEKLFF. The CDR3 DNA is TGTGCCAGCAGCCAAGGCAGGGGGGATGAAAAACTGTTTTTT.

The V and J genes are TRBV12-3 or TRBV12-4 and TRBJ1-4; possibly TRBD1 for D (6 bases). Trimming removed 4 bases at V and 10 bases at J, with 13 bases between. The CDR3 loop spans 13 amino acids. The CDR3 spells CASSWPGAGKLFF. The CDR3 DNA reads as TGTGCCAGCAGTTGGCCAGGGGCGGGAAAACTGTTTTTT.

The chain recombines TRBV5-1 with TRBJ1-4; the D is unclear. The V gene's germline CDR1 is SGHRS and CDR2 YFSETQ. Trimming stripped 0 bases from V and 8 bases from J, with 11 bases between. CDR3 length equals 14 residues. CDR3 loop: CASSLDGPPEKLFF. The CDR3 DNA sequence: TGCGCCAGCAGCTTGGACGGGCCCCCCGAAAAACTGTTTTTT.